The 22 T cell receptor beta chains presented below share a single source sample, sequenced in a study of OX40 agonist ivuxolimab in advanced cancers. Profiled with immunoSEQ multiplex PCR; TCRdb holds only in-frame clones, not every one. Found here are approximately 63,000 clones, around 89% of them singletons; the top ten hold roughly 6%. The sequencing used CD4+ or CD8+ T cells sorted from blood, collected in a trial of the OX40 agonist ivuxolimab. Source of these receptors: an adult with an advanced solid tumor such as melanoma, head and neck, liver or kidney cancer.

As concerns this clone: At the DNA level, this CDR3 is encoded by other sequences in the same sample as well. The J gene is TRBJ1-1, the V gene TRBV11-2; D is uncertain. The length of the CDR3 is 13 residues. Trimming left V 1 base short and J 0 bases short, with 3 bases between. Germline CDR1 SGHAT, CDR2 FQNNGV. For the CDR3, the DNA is TGTGCCAGCAGCTTAGCATTGAACACTGAAGCTTTCTTT. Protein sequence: CASSLALNTEAFF.

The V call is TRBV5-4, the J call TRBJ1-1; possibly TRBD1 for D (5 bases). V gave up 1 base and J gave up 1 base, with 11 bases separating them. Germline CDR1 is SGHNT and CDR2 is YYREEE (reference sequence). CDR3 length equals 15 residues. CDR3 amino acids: CASSLSWGANTEAFF. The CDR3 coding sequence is TGTGCCAGCAGCTTGAGCTGGGGCGCGAACACTGAAGCTTTCTTT.

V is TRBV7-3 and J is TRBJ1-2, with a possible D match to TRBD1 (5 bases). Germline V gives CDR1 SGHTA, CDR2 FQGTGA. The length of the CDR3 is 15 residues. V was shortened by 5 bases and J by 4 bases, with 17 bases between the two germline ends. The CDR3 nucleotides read TGTGCCAGCAGCCGCAGTCAGGGCGGAGGCTATGGCTACACCTTC. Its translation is CASSRSQGGGYGYTF. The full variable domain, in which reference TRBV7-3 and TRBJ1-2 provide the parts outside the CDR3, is GAGVSQTPSNKVTEKGKYVELRCDPISGHTALYWYRQSLGQGPEFLIYFQGTGAADDSGLPNDRFFAVRPEGSVSTLKIQRTERGDSAVYLCASSRSQGGGYGYTFGSGTRLTVV.

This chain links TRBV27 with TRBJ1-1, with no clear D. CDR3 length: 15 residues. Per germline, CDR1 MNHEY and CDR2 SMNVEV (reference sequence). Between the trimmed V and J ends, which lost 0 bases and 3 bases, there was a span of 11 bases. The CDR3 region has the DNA TGTGCCAGCAGTTTATCCGGACCGTGGGACACTGAAGCTTTCTTT. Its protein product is CASSLSGPWDTEAFF.

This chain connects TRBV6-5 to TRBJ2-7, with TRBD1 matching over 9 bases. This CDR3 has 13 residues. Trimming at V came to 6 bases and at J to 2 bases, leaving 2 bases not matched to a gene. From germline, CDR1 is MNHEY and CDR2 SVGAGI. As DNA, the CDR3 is TGTGCCAGCAGCGGGACAGGGACCTACGAGCAGTACTTC. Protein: CASSGTGTYEQYF.

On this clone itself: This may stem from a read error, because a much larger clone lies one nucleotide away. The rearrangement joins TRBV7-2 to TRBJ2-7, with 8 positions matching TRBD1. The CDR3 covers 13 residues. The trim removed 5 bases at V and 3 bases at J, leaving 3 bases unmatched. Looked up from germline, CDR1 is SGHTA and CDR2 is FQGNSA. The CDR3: CASSPGTGYEQYF. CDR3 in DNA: TGTGCCAGCAGCCCCGGGACAGGCTACGAGCAGTACTTC.

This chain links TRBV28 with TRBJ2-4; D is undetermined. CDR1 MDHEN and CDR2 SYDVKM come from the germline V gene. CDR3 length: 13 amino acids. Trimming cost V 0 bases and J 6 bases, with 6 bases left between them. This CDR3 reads CASSLWPPNIQYF. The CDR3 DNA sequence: TGTGCCAGCAGTTTATGGCCTCCAAACATTCAGTACTTC. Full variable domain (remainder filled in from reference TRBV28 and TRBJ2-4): DVKVTQSSRYLVKRTGEKVFLECVQDMDHENMFWYRQDPGLGLRLIYFSYDVKMKEKGDIPEGYSVSREKKERFSLILESASTNQTSMYLCASSLWPPNIQYFGAGTRLSVL.

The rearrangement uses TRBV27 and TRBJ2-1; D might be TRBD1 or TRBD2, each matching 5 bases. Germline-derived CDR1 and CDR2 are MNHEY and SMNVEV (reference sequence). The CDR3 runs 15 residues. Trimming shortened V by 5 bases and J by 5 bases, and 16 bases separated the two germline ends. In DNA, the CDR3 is TGTGCCAGCAGTCCCCCAGGGAGACTCCACAATGAGCAGTTCTTC. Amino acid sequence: CASSPPGRLHNEQFF.

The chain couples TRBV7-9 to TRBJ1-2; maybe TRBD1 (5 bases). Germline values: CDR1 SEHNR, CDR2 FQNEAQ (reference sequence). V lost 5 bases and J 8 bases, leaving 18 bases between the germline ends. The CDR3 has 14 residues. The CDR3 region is CASSPAGPRVGYTF. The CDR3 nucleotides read TGTGCCAGCAGCCCCGCGGGGCCACGCGTGGGCTACACCTTC.

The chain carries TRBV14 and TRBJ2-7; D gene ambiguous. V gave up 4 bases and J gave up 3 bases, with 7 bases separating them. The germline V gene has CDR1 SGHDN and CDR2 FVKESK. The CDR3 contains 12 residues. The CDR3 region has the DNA TGTGCCAGCAGCCGCGACCACTACGAGCAGTACTTC. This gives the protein CASSRDHYEQYF. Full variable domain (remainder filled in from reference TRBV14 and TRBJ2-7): EAGVTQFPSHSVIEKGQTVTLRCDPISGHDNLYWYRRVMGKEIKFLLHFVKESKQDESGMPNNRFLAERTGGTYSTLKVQPAELEDSGVYFCASSRDHYEQYFGPGTRLTVT.

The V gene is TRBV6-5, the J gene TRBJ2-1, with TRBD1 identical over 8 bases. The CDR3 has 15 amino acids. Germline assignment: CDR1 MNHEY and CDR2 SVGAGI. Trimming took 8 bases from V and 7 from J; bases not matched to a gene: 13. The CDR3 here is CASSKTGGLLNEQFF. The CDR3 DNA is TGTGCCAGCTCCAAAACAGGGGGTCTGTTGAATGAGCAGTTCTTC.

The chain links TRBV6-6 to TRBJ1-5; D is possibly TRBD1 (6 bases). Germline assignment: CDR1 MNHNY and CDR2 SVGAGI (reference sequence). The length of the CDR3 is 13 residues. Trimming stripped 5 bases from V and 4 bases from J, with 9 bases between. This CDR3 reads CASSLQGNQPQHF. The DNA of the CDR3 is TGTGCCAGCAGTCTACAGGGAAATCAGCCCCAGCATTTT.

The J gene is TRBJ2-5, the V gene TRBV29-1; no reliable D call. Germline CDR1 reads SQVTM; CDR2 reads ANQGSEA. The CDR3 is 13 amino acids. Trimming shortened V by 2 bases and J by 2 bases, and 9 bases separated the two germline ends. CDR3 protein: CSVEIRLQETQYF. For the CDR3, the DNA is TGCAGCGTTGAAATTAGGTTGCAAGAGACCCAGTACTTC.

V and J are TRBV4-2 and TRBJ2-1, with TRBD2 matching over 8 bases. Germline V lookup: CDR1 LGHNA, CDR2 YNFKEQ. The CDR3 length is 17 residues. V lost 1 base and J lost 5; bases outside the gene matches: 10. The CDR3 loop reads CASSQVQSGRINNEQFF. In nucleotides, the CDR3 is TGTGCCAGCAGCCAAGTTCAGAGCGGGAGAATCAACAATGAGCAGTTCTTC.

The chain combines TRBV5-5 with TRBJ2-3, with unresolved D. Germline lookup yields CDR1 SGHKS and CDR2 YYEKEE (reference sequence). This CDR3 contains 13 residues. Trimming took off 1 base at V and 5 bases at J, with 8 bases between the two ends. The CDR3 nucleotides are TGTGCCAGCAGCTTGCTAGTTGTAGATACGCAGTATTTT. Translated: CASSLLVVDTQYF.

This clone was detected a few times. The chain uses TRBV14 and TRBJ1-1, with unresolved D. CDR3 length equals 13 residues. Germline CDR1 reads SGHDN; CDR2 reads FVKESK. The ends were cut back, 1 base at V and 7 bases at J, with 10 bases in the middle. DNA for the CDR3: TGTGCCAGCAGCCAAGGGGGAGGAGGTGAAGCTTTCTTT. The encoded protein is CASSQGGGGEAFF. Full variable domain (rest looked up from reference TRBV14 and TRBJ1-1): EAGVTQFPSHSVIEKGQTVTLRCDPISGHDNLYWYRRVMGKEIKFLLHFVKESKQDESGMPNNRFLAERTGGTYSTLKVQPAELEDSGVYFCASSQGGGGEAFFGQGTRLTVV.

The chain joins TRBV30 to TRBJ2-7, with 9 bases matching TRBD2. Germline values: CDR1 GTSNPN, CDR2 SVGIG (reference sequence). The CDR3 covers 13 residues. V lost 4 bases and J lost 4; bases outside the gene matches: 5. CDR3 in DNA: TGTGCCTGGAAAAGCGGACTAGCGTACGAGCAGTACTTC. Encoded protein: CAWKSGLAYEQYF.

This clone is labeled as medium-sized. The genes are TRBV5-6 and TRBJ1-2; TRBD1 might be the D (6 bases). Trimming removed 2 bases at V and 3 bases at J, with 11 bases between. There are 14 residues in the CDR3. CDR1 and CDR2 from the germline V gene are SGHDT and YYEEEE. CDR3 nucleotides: TGTGCCAGCAGCTTAGGGACAAAGGACTATGGCTACACCTTC. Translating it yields CASSLGTKDYGYTF.

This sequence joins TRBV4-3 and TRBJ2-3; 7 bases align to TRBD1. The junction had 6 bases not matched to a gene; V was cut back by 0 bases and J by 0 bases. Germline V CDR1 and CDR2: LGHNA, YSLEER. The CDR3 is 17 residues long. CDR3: CASSQDRTGSSTDTQYF. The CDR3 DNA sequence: TGCGCCAGCAGCCAAGATCGGACAGGCTCTAGCACAGATACGCAGTATTTT.

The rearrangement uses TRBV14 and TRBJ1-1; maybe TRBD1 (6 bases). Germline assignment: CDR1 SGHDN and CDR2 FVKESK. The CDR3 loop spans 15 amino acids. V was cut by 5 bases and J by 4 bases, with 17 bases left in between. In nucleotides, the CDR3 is TGTGCCAGCAGCTCTTACAGGGTATCGGGCACTGAAGCTTTCTTT. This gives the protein CASSSYRVSGTEAFF.

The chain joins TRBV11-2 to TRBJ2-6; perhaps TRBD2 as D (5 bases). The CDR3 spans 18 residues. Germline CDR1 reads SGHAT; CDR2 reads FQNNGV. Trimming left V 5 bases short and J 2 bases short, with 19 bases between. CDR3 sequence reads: CASSLHPPTRAGANVLTF. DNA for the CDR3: TGTGCCAGCAGCCTACACCCCCCCACGCGGGCTGGGGCCAACGTCCTGACTTTC. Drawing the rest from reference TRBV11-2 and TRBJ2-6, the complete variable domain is EAGVAQSPRYKIIEKRQSVAFWCNPISGHATLYWYQQILGQGPKLLIQFQNNGVVDDSQLPKDRFSAERLKGVDSTLKIQPAKLEDSAVYLCASSLHPPTRAGANVLTFGAGSRLTVL.

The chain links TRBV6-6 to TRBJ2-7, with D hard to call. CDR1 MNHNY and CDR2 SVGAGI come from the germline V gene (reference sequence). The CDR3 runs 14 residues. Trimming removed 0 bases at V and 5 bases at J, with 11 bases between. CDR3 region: CASSYSSQPDEQYF. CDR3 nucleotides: TGTGCCAGCAGTTACTCCTCACAGCCCGACGAGCAGTACTTC.